This TCR beta chain was identified during a study of graft-versus-host responses after intestinal transplantation. Study in general: Following induction with anti-thymocyte globulin, all recipients were given tacrolimus and steroids for about 3 years. General observations from the study: The marrow of recipients harbored GvH clones, and ileum or blood showed some of them first. Allografts of patients with graft-donor T cell macrochimerism showed high graft-versus-host to host-versus-graft clone ratios. Peak circulating GvH clone levels were associated with early post-transplant HvG declines.

Profiled with immunoSEQ multiplex PCR; TCRdb holds only in-frame clones, not every one. The data hold around 21,000 clones, with 30% to 40% observed a single time. The length of the CDR3 is 10 residues. Trimming left V 0 bases short and J 7 bases short, with 0 bases between. The V gene's germline CDR1 is SNHLY and CDR2 FYNNEI. Responders labeled with CFSE (approximately 200,000) were plated with approximately 200,000 irradiated, violet-dye-labeled stimulators. This chain connects TRBV2 to TRBJ2-5; no clear D gene. Sequencing was performed on alloreactive CD8+ T cells from a mixed lymphocyte reaction culture, taken before intestinal transplant. Subset of the sample: CFSE-low proliferating T cells sorted from roughly six-day pre-transplant mixed lymphocyte reaction (GvH or HvG direction). The source is a human patient who received an intestinal transplant. The CDR3 nucleotides read TGTGCCAGCAGTGAAGCGACCCAGTACTTC. It translates to CASSEATQYF.